One sample yielded the 24 T cell receptor beta chains listed below, sequenced in a study of blood T cells in healthy people across ages. Through a sample-barcoded 5' primer and a J-beta primer mix, a second PCR was run for roughly 7 to 12 cycles. Each CDR3 protein is one row after TCRdb ran MiXCR on the 5' RACE reads. The sample records about 930,000 distinct CDR3 sequences, 25% to 30% being singletons. The sample was also reused in another study, on T cells of mothers and their children.

What was sequenced was blood. The origin of the receptors is a woman aged 40 to 50 in good health.

The chain couples TRBV28 to TRBJ2-7; the D gene is possibly TRBD1 (6 bases). The germline gives CDR1 MDHEN, CDR2 SYDVKM. This CDR3 has 18 amino acids. V lost 3 bases, J lost 1 base, and 22 bases lay in between. As DNA, the CDR3 is TGTGCCAGCAGTTTCAGAACCCCCCTTGACAGGCCATCCTACGAGCAGTACTTC. Translation: CASSFRTPLDRPSYEQYF.

The rearrangement joins TRBV20-1 to TRBJ1-5; tentatively, D is TRBD1 (6 bases). The CDR3 totals 13 residues. CDR1 and CDR2 (germline): DFQATT, SNEGSKA (reference sequence). Trimming stripped 0 bases from V and 7 bases from J, with 10 bases between. CDR3 amino acids: CSAREGGYQPQHF. The CDR3 DNA reads TGCAGTGCTAGAGAAGGGGGTTACCAGCCCCAGCATTTT.

In this sample, this clonotype turned up a few times. The chain carries TRBV5-1 and TRBJ2-7, with D perhaps matching TRBD2 (5 bases). Looked up from germline, CDR1 is SGHRS and CDR2 is YFSETQ. This CDR3 is 16 amino acids long. The germline V and J ends were trimmed by 4 bases and 2 bases, with 19 bases remaining between them. CDR3 region: CASSIEGTRFPYEQYF. CDR3 bases: TGCGCCAGCAGCATAGAAGGAACTAGGTTCCCCTACGAGCAGTACTTC.

With regard to this clonotype: A read error is possible here, since a much larger clone lies one base away. The chain uses TRBV12-3 or TRBV12-4 and TRBJ1-2; 9 nucleotides align to TRBD1. The CDR3 totals 15 residues. Trimming cost V 7 bases and J 7 bases; bases outside gene matches: 13. The CDR3 region is CASIQGQGSKTGYTF. Here the CDR3 DNA reads TGTGCCAGCATCCAGGGACAGGGCTCTAAGACTGGCTACACCTTC.

Regarding this clonotype: A read error may produce the germline difference seen at one junction end. The V gene is TRBV4-2, the J gene TRBJ2-1, with D perhaps given as TRBD1 or TRBD2 (5 bases each). From germline, CDR1 is LGHNA and CDR2 YNFKEQ. The CDR3 extends over 12 amino acids. CDR3 in amino acids: CVSSQGDHEQFF. CDR3 DNA sequence: TGTGTCAGCAGCCAAGGGGACCATGAGCAGTTCTTC.

This clonotype was found many times. The chain links TRBV10-3 to TRBJ2-7, with 9 bases matching TRBD1. Germline V gene sequence: CDR1 ENHRY, CDR2 SYGVKD. Trimming cost V 11 bases and J 5 bases; bases outside gene matches: 7. The CDR3 has 12 amino acids. The CDR3 loop is CALSRDRDEQYF. CDR3 bases: TGTGCCCTGTCCCGGGACAGGGACGAGCAGTACTTC.

This clonotype has a handful of counts. Compared with germline, one end of the junction differs, possibly owing to a read error. For the CDR3, the DNA is TGTGTCAGCAGCTTATTAGAGAGTGGCGAGCAGTACTTC. Protein product: CVSSLLESGEQYF. V gene TRBV7-9 combines with J gene TRBJ2-7, with D hard to call. CDR3 length: 13 residues. The germline CDR1 and CDR2 sequences are SEHNR and FQNEAQ (reference sequence).

The V and J genes are TRBV7-2 and TRBJ2-3; 7 nucleotides line up with TRBD2. The trim removed 6 bases at V and 1 base at J, leaving 7 bases unmatched. In germline, CDR1 is SGHTA, CDR2 FQGNSA. The CDR3 consists of 15 residues. For the CDR3, the DNA is TGTGCCAGCAGGCCTCAAGCGGGGCGCACAGATACGCAGTATTTT. Its protein is CASRPQAGRTDTQYF.

The chain has TRBV7-2 and TRBJ1-2; D perhaps matches TRBD1 (6 bases). This CDR3 is 16 amino acids long. The V end was cut by 1 base, the J end by 7 bases, with 19 bases between. The germline gives CDR1 SGHTA, CDR2 FQGNSA. The CDR3 region has the DNA TGTGCCAGCAGCTTAGAGTTACGTGGCAGGGGACCTGGCTACACCTTC. As protein: CASSLELRGRGPGYTF.

The V call is TRBV20-1, the J call TRBJ1-5, with 8 bases identical to TRBD1. The junction had 6 bases not matched to a gene; V was cut back by 3 bases and J by 2 bases. This CDR3 region has 15 residues. The germline V gene encodes CDR1 DFQATT and CDR2 SNEGSKA (reference sequence). CDR3 nucleotide sequence: TGCAGTGCTAGCGGACAGGGTAGAGGCAATCAGCCCCAGCATTTT. Protein: CSASGQGRGNQPQHF.

This clonotype has just one count. The chain joins TRBV5-5 to TRBJ1-1; 10 bases align to TRBD1. The CDR3 length is 15 residues. V trimming: 0 bases; J trimming: 8 bases; junction bases outside the gene matches: 7. Germline V CDR1 and CDR2: SGHKS, YYEKEE (reference sequence). The CDR3 loop is CASSLADRGLGEAFF. The CDR3 nucleotides are TGTGCCAGCAGCTTGGCAGACAGGGGGCTAGGGGAAGCTTTCTTT.

The sample holds a few counts of this clonotype. The J gene is TRBJ2-5, the V gene TRBV9; 9 nucleotides agree with TRBD1. Unmatched junction bases numbered 14, after V lost 3 bases and J lost 2 bases. Per the germline V gene, CDR1 is SGDLS and CDR2 is YYNGEE. The CDR3 sequence is 18 residues long. The CDR3 loop reads CASSARRQGEGWQETQYF. CDR3 in DNA: TGTGCCAGCAGCGCCCGTAGACAGGGGGAAGGTTGGCAAGAGACCCAGTACTTC.

The rearrangement links TRBV9 to TRBJ2-2; D not resolved. Trimming shortened V by 0 bases and J by 7 bases, and 7 bases separated the two germline ends. CDR3 length: 13 residues. CDR1 SGDLS and CDR2 YYNGEE come from the germline V gene. In DNA, the CDR3 is TGTGCCAGCAGCGTAGAAGGTGGCGGGGAGCTGTTTTTT. This codes for CASSVEGGGELFF.

About this clonotype: A much larger clone lies one base from this, so it may be a read error. This rearrangement joins TRBV5-1 to TRBJ2-2; no firm D call. Germline V gene data show CDR1 as SGHRS and CDR2 as YFSETQ. The CDR3 is made up of 15 amino acids. Trimming pared 6 bases from V and 3 bases from J, leaving 15 bases between. The CDR3 DNA is TGCGCCAGCAACTTAACCGCTCGGGACACCGGGGAGCTGTTTTTT. As protein: CASNLTARDTGELFF.

This clonotype was detected a few times. The chain links TRBV7-8 to TRBJ2-3; a weak D match, TRBD1 (6 bases). Per the germline V gene, CDR1 is SGHVS and CDR2 is FQNEAQ. The V and J ends lost 4 bases and 7 bases respectively, with 12 bases between them. The length of the CDR3 is 13 residues. The CDR3 DNA reads as TGTGCCAGCAGCTCCCGGGACACCAATACGCAGTATTTT. This translates into CASSSRDTNTQYF.

This clonotype was seen only a few times. This rearrangement joins TRBV7-6 to TRBJ2-3; D remains unclear. CDR3 length: 15 amino acids. V was trimmed by 5 bases and J by 0 bases, leaving 12 bases between them. CDR1 and CDR2 (germline): SGHVS, FNYEAQ. In DNA, the CDR3 is TGTGCCAGCAGCCCCGGGTCGCTGAGCACAGATACGCAGTATTTT. The encoded protein is CASSPGSLSTDTQYF.

This clonotype occurred a few times. For the CDR3, the DNA is TGTGCCAGCAGTTTTACTACGGACACTGAAGCTTTCTTT. Translating gives CASSFTTDTEAFF. The chain is built from TRBV12-3 or TRBV12-4 and TRBJ1-1; D unresolved. Trimming shortened V by 3 bases and J by 3 bases, and 8 bases separated the two germline ends. The CDR3 length is 13 residues.

This clonotype was recorded many times. The rearrangement links TRBV7-2 to TRBJ2-7; 7 nucleotides match TRBD2. V lost 4 bases to trimming and J lost 10 bases; unmatched junction nucleotides: 10. There are 13 residues in the CDR3. CDR1 is SGHTA and CDR2 is FQGNSA in the germline V gene. This chain's CDR3 is CASSSRSGEGQYF. Here the CDR3 DNA reads TGTGCCAGCAGCTCACGGTCGGGGGAGGGACAGTACTTC.

The gene calls are TRBV9 and TRBJ2-7, with 8 bases matching TRBD1. The V gene's germline CDR1 is SGDLS and CDR2 YYNGEE. V lost 5 bases and J lost 5; bases outside the gene matches: 12. The CDR3 runs to 15 residues. CDR3 protein: CASSSGPGQGHEQYF. The DNA of the CDR3 is TGTGCCAGCAGTTCAGGCCCCGGACAGGGCCACGAGCAGTACTTC.

The chain combines TRBV12-3 or TRBV12-4 with TRBJ2-7, with a weak D call TRBD1 (6 bases). The V end was cut by 1 base, the J end by 7 bases, with 17 bases between. The CDR3 runs to 15 residues. In DNA form, the CDR3 reads TGTGCCAGCAGTTTAGGGGGGCCCAAACGCAATGAGCAGTACTTC. Encoded protein: CASSLGGPKRNEQYF.

The table lists this clonotype with a few counts. V usage is TRBV5-1 and J usage is TRBJ2-3; no reliable D call. The CDR3 contains 16 residues. With 3 bases removed from V and 0 bases from J, the gap between germline ends came to 14 bases. Per the germline V gene, CDR1 is SGHRS and CDR2 is YFSETQ. The CDR3 region has the DNA TGCGCCAGCAGCTCTCTTCTTGGCGCCAGCACAGATACGCAGTATTTT. It encodes CASSSLLGASTDTQYF.

Regarding this clonotype: Just one base apart from a much larger clone, this may be a read error. The V call is TRBV7-2, the J call TRBJ2-7; D possibly corresponds to TRBD1 (6 bases). The CDR3 contains 13 residues. V lost 4 bases and J lost 10, with 17 bases in between. Germline V gene lookup returns CDR1 SGHTA and CDR2 FQGNSA. The CDR3 bases are TGTGCCAGCAGCTCCGACAGGAAAGAGGCCCAGTACTTC. It encodes CASSSDRKEAQYF.

This clonotype was picked up one time. The chain joins TRBV20-1 to TRBJ2-4; the match to TRBD2 covers 13 bases. The CDR3 has 16 residues. Germline loops: CDR1 DFQATT, CDR2 SNEGSKA (reference sequence). With V trimmed by 0 bases and J by 13 bases, 12 bases remained unmatched. In DNA, the CDR3 is TGCAGTGCTAGAGATCAGTGGACTAGCGGGGGAAGTGAGCAGTACTTC. Amino acid sequence: CSARDQWTSGGSEQYF.

This chain connects TRBV27 to TRBJ2-1; 12 nucleotides match TRBD2. The J segment lost 7 bases and the V segment lost 5 bases, leaving 15 bases of the junction unmatched. CDR1 and CDR2 from the germline V gene are MNHEY and SMNVEV (reference sequence). The CDR3 sequence is 18 residues long. The CDR3 sequence: CASSRVSLAGGPRNEQFF. The DNA of the CDR3 is TGTGCCAGCAGTAGGGTCAGCCTAGCGGGGGGGCCTCGGAATGAGCAGTTCTTC.